The clone carrying this T cell receptor beta chain turned up a few times. What it recognizes is unknown. The CDR3 is made up of 15 amino acids. Between the trimmed V and J ends, which lost 3 bases and 5 bases, there was a span of 15 bases. This sample was taken from a study of blood T cells in healthy people across ages. Primers used in a second PCR of roughly 6 to 11 cycles were a sample-barcoded 5' primer and a J-beta primer mix. Every cDNA molecule bore a tag from a template-switch adaptor containing 12 random nucleotides. TCRdb re-called the 5' RACE reads with MiXCR, one entry per CDR3 protein. This sample has hundreds of thousands of distinct CDR3 sequences, with about 61% found just once. Study-level results: There were more naive CD4+ cells and higher diversity in long-lived donors than in aged donors. Estimates of diversity drawn from one million T cells were considered underestimates.

Each sample had at least 7 million PBMCs isolated. Input material: blood. This clonotype originated in a man aged 35-49 years in good health. The chain has TRBV12-3 or TRBV12-4 and TRBJ2-3, with TRBD1 as a possible D gene (6 bases). The CDR3: CASSFSAGAKDTQYF. DNA of the CDR3: TGTGCCAGCAGTTTTTCTGCAGGGGCTAAAGATACGCAGTATTTT.